The 28 T cell receptor beta chains below all came from one sample that was sequenced in a study of blood T cell repertoires in COVID-19. The data were produced by immunoSEQ multiplex PCR, yet TCRdb's version contains in-frame clones alone and is incomplete. The table has approximately 220,000 clones, roughly 85% seen once; the top ten hold around 20%. Sequencing input: PBMCs or T cells enriched from blood (not recorded which). These receptors were collected from a middle-aged man who had recovered from COVID-19.

The chain joins TRBV3-1 (or the pseudogene TRBV3-2) to TRBJ2-7, with 7 bases aligning to TRBD2. In germline, CDR1 is LGHDT, CDR2 YNNKEL (reference sequence). J lost 3 bases, V lost 4 bases, and 9 bases had no gene match. The CDR3 has 15 residues. The CDR3 nucleotides are TGTGCCAGCAGCCCGCCTGGGGACTACGGCTACGAGCAGTACTTC. Protein: CASSPPGDYGYEQYF.

The chain uses TRBV7-2 and TRBJ1-3; D is unclear. V shed 3 bases and J shed 0 bases, with 15 bases lying between them. CDR3 length equals 17 residues. Germline V CDR1 and CDR2: SGHTA, FQGNSA. The chain's CDR3 is CASSLVFEGNSGNTIYF. The CDR3, as DNA: TGTGCCAGCAGCTTGGTGTTTGAGGGTAACTCTGGAAACACCATATATTTT.

This clone has just one count. This chain uses TRBV2 with TRBJ1-4; a weak D match, TRBD1 (5 bases). V was cut by 2 bases and J by 8 bases, with 12 bases left in between. The CDR3 length is 14 residues. From germline, CDR1 is SNHLY and CDR2 FYNNEI. The CDR3 loop reads CASSELTVGEKLFF. CDR3 nucleotides: TGTGCCAGCAGTGAATTGACAGTGGGGGAAAAACTGTTTTTT.

The chain uses TRBV6-5 and TRBJ2-3; 10 bases fit TRBD2. After removal of 10 bases from V and 0 bases from J, the junction contained 4 bases not matched to a gene. Germline values: CDR1 MNHEY, CDR2 SVGAGI. This CDR3 has 14 residues. CDR3 DNA: TGTGCCACAAGGACTAGCGGAAGCACAGATACGCAGTATTTT. Encoded protein: CATRTSGSTDTQYF.

This clone was seen a handful of times. V usage is TRBV5-1 and J usage is TRBJ2-1, with D possibly being TRBD2 (6 bases). Germline assignment: CDR1 SGHRS and CDR2 YFSETQ. The length of the CDR3 is 16 residues. V lost 7 bases to trimming and J lost 1 base, with 18 bases between them. As DNA, the CDR3 is TGCGCCAGCCGGGCCCCGAGCGGGCGATCCTACAATGAGCAGTTCTTC. Translating gives CASRAPSGRSYNEQFF.

This sequence joins TRBV5-1 and TRBJ2-1, with 7 nucleotides matching TRBD2. The V gene's germline CDR1 is SGHRS and CDR2 YFSETQ. The CDR3 is 16 amino acids. V trimming: 0 bases; J trimming: 0 bases; junction bases outside the gene matches: 3. The CDR3 coding sequence is TGCGCCAGCAGCTTGGTGGCTAGCGGCTCCTACAATGAGCAGTTCTTC. This gives the protein CASSLVASGSYNEQFF.

The V gene is TRBV11-3, the J gene TRBJ2-1, with TRBD1 identical over 11 bases. Trimming took 2 bases from V and 5 from J; bases not matched to a gene: 2. CDR1 is SGHNT and CDR2 is YENEEA in the germline V gene. CDR3 length: 15 amino acids. CDR3 protein: CASSLWDRGDNEQFF. In DNA, the CDR3 is TGTGCCAGCAGCTTATGGGACAGGGGGGACAATGAGCAGTTCTTC. The variable domain in full, completed from reference TRBV11-3 and TRBJ2-1, reads EAGVVQSPRYKIIEKKQPVAFWCNPISGHNTLYWYLQNLGQGPELLIRYENEEAVDDSQLPKDRFSAERLKGVDSTLKIQPAELGDSAVYLCASSLWDRGDNEQFFGPGTRLTVL.

The chain uses TRBV19 and TRBJ2-7; TRBD1 is a possible D gene (5 bases). Trimming removed 3 bases at V and 3 bases at J, with 12 bases between. The germline CDR1 and CDR2 sequences are LNHDA and SQIVND (reference sequence). The CDR3 runs 14 residues. The chain's CDR3 is CASSMGQEIYEQYF. CDR3 coding DNA: TGTGCCAGTAGTATGGGGCAGGAAATCTACGAGCAGTACTTC.

This rearrangement joins TRBV27 to TRBJ1-5, with 8 bases fitting TRBD1. This CDR3 spans 14 amino acids. Germline loops: CDR1 MNHEY, CDR2 SMNVEV (reference sequence). The V segment lost 5 bases and the J segment 7 bases; nucleotides outside the gene matches: 7. The CDR3 DNA is TGTGCCAGCAGTCCCTTGGACAGGGACCAGCCCCAGCATTTT. Its protein is CASSPLDRDQPQHF.

This chain links TRBV5-1 with TRBJ2-7; 9 bases match TRBD2. The CDR3 contains 15 residues. J lost 3 bases, V lost 4 bases, and 8 bases had no gene match. Germline CDR1 and CDR2: SGHRS and YFSETQ. Here the CDR3 reads CASSPREAGGYEQYF. DNA of the CDR3: TGCGCCAGCAGCCCCCGCGAAGCGGGAGGCTACGAGCAGTACTTC.

The rearrangement links TRBV6-2 or TRBV6-3 to TRBJ2-7, with TRBD2 matching 9 bases. Trimming cost V 4 bases and J 5 bases; bases outside gene matches: 9. The CDR3 has 15 residues. From germline, CDR1 is MNHEY and CDR2 SVGEGT. CDR3 region: CASSSEIAGVHEQYF. CDR3 in DNA: TGTGCCAGCAGTTCAGAGATAGCGGGAGTTCACGAGCAGTACTTC.

The J gene is TRBJ2-1, the V gene TRBV3-1 (or the pseudogene TRBV3-2); 10 positions match TRBD2. V shed 3 bases, J shed 8 bases, and the junction held 4 bases outside the gene matches. CDR3 size: 14 residues. Germline loops: CDR1 LGHDT, CDR2 YNNKEL (reference sequence). This CDR3 is CASSHGLAVDEQFF. DNA for the CDR3: TGTGCCAGCAGCCACGGACTAGCGGTAGATGAGCAGTTCTTC.

The gene calls are TRBV25-1 and TRBJ2-1; the D gene is possibly TRBD1 (5 bases). Germline values: CDR1 MGHDK, CDR2 SYGVNS. V lost 2 bases to trimming and J lost 2 bases, with 16 bases between them. The CDR3 totals 17 residues. The CDR3 nucleotides read TGTGCCAGCAGTGAAGCGCAGGGTAGGTCCCCCTACAATGAGCAGTTCTTC. Its translation: CASSEAQGRSPYNEQFF.

V and J are TRBV9 and TRBJ2-6; D is uncertain. The V gene lost 5 bases and the J gene lost 0 bases, with 9 bases spanning the gap. This CDR3 is 15 amino acids long. Germline-derived CDR1 and CDR2 are SGDLS and YYNGEE. The CDR3 is CASSEGVSGANVLTF. CDR3 DNA sequence: TGTGCCAGCAGTGAAGGAGTCTCTGGGGCCAACGTCCTGACTTTC.

The chain combines TRBV5-5 with TRBJ1-5; perhaps TRBD1 as D (6 bases). The CDR3 is made up of 15 amino acids. Germline V gives CDR1 SGHKS, CDR2 YYEKEE (reference sequence). Trimming cost V 1 base and J 2 bases, with 10 bases left between them. CDR3 DNA sequence: TGTGCCAGCAGCTTGAGCAGGGGTGGCAATCAGCCCCAGCATTTT. It codes for CASSLSRGGNQPQHF.

The chain joins TRBV11-1 to TRBJ2-5; D is unclear. CDR1 is SGHAT, CDR2 FQDESV, per germline (reference sequence). V lost 5 bases, J lost 0 bases, and 10 bases lay in between. The CDR3 is 14 amino acids. The CDR3 DNA follows: TGTGCCAGCAGCCGCGACTGGTACCAAGAGACCCAGTACTTC. It codes for CASSRDWYQETQYF.

The V gene is TRBV12-2, the J gene TRBJ2-5; the D call of TRBD2 is as the table states it, not checked on the DNA. TRBV12-2 is deemed a pseudogene. The CDR3 loop spans 15 amino acids. CDR3 DNA sequence: TGTGCAAGTAGGCGAAGGGGCGGGAGTGAAGAGACCCAGTACTTC. This translates into CASRRRGGSEETQYF.

The genes are TRBV15 and TRBJ2-2, with 9 bases that match TRBD2. The CDR3 spans 16 residues. Unmatched junction bases numbered 6, after V lost 4 bases and J lost 3 bases. CDR1 is LNHNV, CDR2 YYDKDF, per germline (reference sequence). The CDR3 is CATSIRGLADTGELFF. The CDR3 nucleotides are TGTGCCACCAGCATCAGGGGACTAGCCGACACCGGGGAGCTGTTTTTT.

This clone has just one count. One junction end does not reproduce the germline sequence, and a read error may be involved. The rearrangement uses TRBV7-7 and TRBJ2-5; 10 bases line up with TRBD2. The CDR3 totals 15 residues. From germline, CDR1 is SSHAT and CDR2 FNYEAQ (reference sequence). In DNA, the CDR3 is TGTGCTAGCAGCTTAGGGCTAGCGGGAGAAGAGACCCAGTACTTC. Translation: CASSLGLAGEETQYF.

The rearrangement joins TRBV9 to TRBJ2-3, with D possibly being TRBD2 (5 bases). This CDR3 is 14 amino acids long. Trimming pared 2 bases from V and 2 bases from J, leaving 9 bases between. The germline V gene encodes CDR1 SGDLS and CDR2 YYNGEE. Here the CDR3 reads CASSVSSFTDTQYF. The CDR3 nucleotides read TGTGCCAGCAGCGTCTCTAGCTTCACAGATACGCAGTATTTT.

The chain joins TRBV27 to TRBJ2-7; a possible D gene is TRBD2 (6 bases). Germline V gene lookup returns CDR1 MNHEY and CDR2 SMNVEV (reference sequence). The ends were cut back, 3 bases at V and 3 bases at J, with 12 bases in the middle. The CDR3 consists of 14 residues. The DNA for the CDR3 is TGTGCCAGCAGTTTGGCAAGGGGAGGCTACGAGCAGTACTTC. Protein product: CASSLARGGYEQYF.

This rearrangement joins TRBV9 to TRBJ2-7; 10 positions match TRBD2. J was trimmed by 0 bases and V by 4 bases; bases with no gene match: 4. The length of the CDR3 is 15 residues. Looked up from germline, CDR1 is SGDLS and CDR2 is YYNGEE. Written as DNA, the CDR3 is TGTGCCAGCAGCCCTACTAGCGGGGCCTCCTACGAGCAGTACTTC. Its protein is CASSPTSGASYEQYF.

The rearrangement uses TRBV28 and TRBJ2-7; 9 bases agree with TRBD1. The V and J ends lost 7 bases and 6 bases, in that order; junction bases with no gene match: 22. Germline CDR1 is MDHEN and CDR2 is SYDVKM. The CDR3 length is 18 residues. CDR3 coding DNA: TGTGCCAGCACCACGAGACAGGGGGGTTTGGGATGGGATCCCGAGCAGTACTTC. Its protein is CASTTRQGGLGWDPEQYF. The whole variable domain, remainder taken from reference TRBV28 and TRBJ2-7, is DVKVTQSSRYLVKRTGEKVFLECVQDMDHENMFWYRQDPGLGLRLIYFSYDVKMKEKGDIPEGYSVSREKKERFSLILESASTNQTSMYLCASTTRQGGLGWDPEQYFGPGTRLTVT.

This sequence joins TRBV11-2 and TRBJ2-1, with TRBD2 identical over 7 bases. CDR3 length: 17 amino acids. CDR1 is SGHAT and CDR2 is FQNNGV in the germline V gene. After removal of 6 bases from V and 0 bases from J, the junction contained 11 bases not matched to a gene. This CDR3 reads CASSSLAALRSYNEQFF. CDR3 nucleotides: TGTGCCAGCAGTTCTCTAGCGGCCCTACGCTCCTACAATGAGCAGTTCTTC.

The rearrangement uses TRBV10-3 and TRBJ1-4; possible D gene TRBD1, 5 bases. Germline assignment: CDR1 ENHRY and CDR2 SYGVKD. The CDR3 consists of 15 residues. Trimming took 10 bases from V and 10 from J, leaving 25 bases between them. The CDR3 DNA is TGTGCCAGCAAGGACTCGGGGCGGGATACGTCAAAACTGTTTTTT. Protein sequence: CASKDSGRDTSKLFF.

The V and J genes are TRBV27 and TRBJ2-7; TRBD2 aligns across 11 bases. V lost 5 bases, J lost 1 base, and 7 bases stayed unmatched. CDR3 length: 16 residues. Germline V gene sequence: CDR1 MNHEY, CDR2 SMNVEV (reference sequence). CDR3 amino acids: CASSALTSGKSYEQYF. The CDR3 bases are TGTGCCAGCAGTGCCCTGACTAGCGGGAAGTCCTACGAGCAGTACTTC.

The genes are TRBV29-1 and TRBJ2-7; D call uncertain. The CDR3 contains 15 residues. V was shortened by 4 bases and J by 0 bases, with 16 bases between the two germline ends. Germline loops: CDR1 SQVTM, CDR2 ANQGSEA. In DNA, the CDR3 is TGCAGCGTTGGCCGGCTGGGCGCAAGCTCCTACGAGCAGTACTTC. Amino acids: CSVGRLGASSYEQYF.

The V and J genes are TRBV6-2 or TRBV6-3 and TRBJ2-1, with 14 bases lining up with TRBD2. V trimming: 2 bases; J trimming: 0 bases; junction bases outside the gene matches: 9. From germline, CDR1 is MNHEY and CDR2 SVGEGT. The CDR3 sequence is 20 residues long. CDR3 residues: CASSYLGLAGGQSSYNEQFF. DNA of the CDR3: TGTGCCAGCAGTTACCTAGGACTAGCGGGAGGACAAAGCTCCTACAATGAGCAGTTCTTC.